This record concerns one T cell receptor beta chain sequence. Its antigen is undetermined. No ophthalmopathy progression within 18 months constituted stable Graves' hyperthyroidism. This specimen belongs to a study of T cells in Graves' hyperthyroidism and ophthalmopathy. CDR1 is SEHNR, CDR2 FQNEAQ, per germline (reference sequence). CDR3 length: 16 amino acids. Trimming left V 10 bases short and J 0 bases short, with 16 bases between. Study-wide results and limits: Researchers found most expanded thyroid clonotypes above 0.001 in blood as well.

Amplified TCR beta CDR3 regions derived from RNA transcripts. The HTBI primer set was used in a first-round RT-PCR of the TCR CDR3. Each CDR3 protein gets one entry after TCRdb re-called the multiplex PCR reads with MiXCR. The table has 600,000 or so distinct CDR3 sequences, 15% to 20% seen once. The TCR was taken from a woman aged 30 to 39 with Graves' hyperthyroidism. Material: blood. The chain is built from TRBV7-9 and TRBJ2-6, with D possibly matching TRBD1 (5 bases). CDR3 bases: TGTGCCACTATGACAGTCCCACACTCTGGGGCCAACGTCCTGACTTTC. The encoded protein is CATMTVPHSGANVLTF.